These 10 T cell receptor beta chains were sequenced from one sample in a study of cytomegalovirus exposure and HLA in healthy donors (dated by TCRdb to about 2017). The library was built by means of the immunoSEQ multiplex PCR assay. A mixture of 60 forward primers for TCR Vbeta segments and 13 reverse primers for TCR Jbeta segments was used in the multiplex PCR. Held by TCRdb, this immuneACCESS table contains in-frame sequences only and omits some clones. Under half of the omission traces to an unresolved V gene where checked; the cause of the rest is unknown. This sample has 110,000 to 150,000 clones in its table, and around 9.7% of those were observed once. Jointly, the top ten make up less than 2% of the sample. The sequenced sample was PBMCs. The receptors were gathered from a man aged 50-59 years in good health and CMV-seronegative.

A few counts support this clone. DNA for the CDR3: TGCAGCGTTGTGGGCGGGGGCAAGGGGTCCTACGAGCAGTACTTC. Its translation: CSVVGGGKGSYEQYF. This chain links TRBV29-1 with TRBJ2-7; perhaps TRBD2 as D (7 bases). Per germline, CDR1 SQVTM and CDR2 ANQGSEA. The ends were cut back, 4 bases at V and 1 base at J, with 17 bases in the middle. The CDR3 sequence is 15 residues long.

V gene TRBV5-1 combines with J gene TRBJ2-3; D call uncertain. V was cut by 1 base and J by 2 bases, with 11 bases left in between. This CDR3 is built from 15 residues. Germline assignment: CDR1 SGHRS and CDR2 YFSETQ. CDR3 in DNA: TGCGCCAGCAGCTTGTTGGATCAGGCCACAGATACGCAGTATTTT. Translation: CASSLLDQATDTQYF.

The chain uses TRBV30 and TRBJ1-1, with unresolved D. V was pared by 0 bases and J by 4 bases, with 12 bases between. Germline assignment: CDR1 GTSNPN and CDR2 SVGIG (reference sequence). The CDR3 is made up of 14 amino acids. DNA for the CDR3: TGTGCCTGGAGTGTACATCCCACGGGCACTGAAGCTTTCTTT. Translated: CAWSVHPTGTEAFF.

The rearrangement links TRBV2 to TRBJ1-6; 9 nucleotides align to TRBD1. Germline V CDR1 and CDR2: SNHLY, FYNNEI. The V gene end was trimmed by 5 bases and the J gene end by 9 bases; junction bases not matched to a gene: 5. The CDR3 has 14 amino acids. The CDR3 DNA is TGTGCCAGCAGTTTGAGGGACAGGGCTTCACCCCTCCACTTT. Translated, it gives CASSLRDRASPLHF.

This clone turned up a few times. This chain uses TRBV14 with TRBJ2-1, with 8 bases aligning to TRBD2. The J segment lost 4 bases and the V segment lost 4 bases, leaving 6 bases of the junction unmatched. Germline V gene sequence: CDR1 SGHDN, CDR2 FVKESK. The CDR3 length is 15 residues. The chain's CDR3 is CASSRPGTSYNEQFF. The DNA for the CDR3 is TGTGCCAGCAGCCGCCCCGGGACTAGTTACAATGAGCAGTTCTTC.

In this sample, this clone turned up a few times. The CDR3 is CASRPRGMGTGELFF. The CDR3 DNA reads as TGCGCCAGCAGGCCCAGGGGGATGGGCACCGGGGAGCTGTTTTTT. The chain is built from TRBV4-1 and TRBJ2-2; 7 positions agree with TRBD1. Germline V gives CDR1 MGHRA, CDR2 YSYEKL. Trimming removed 6 bases from V and 4 bases from J; junction bases left unmatched: 8. This CDR3 has 15 residues.

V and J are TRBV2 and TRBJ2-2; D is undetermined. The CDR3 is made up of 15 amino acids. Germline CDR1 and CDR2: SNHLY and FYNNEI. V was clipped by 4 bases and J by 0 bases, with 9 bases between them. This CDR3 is CASSALVSNTGELFF. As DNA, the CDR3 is TGTGCCAGCAGTGCTCTCGTATCGAACACCGGGGAGCTGTTTTTT.

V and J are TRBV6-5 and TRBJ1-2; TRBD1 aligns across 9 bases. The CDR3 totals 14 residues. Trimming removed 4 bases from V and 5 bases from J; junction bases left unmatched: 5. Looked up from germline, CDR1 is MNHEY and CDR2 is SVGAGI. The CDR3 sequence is CASSLGQGNYGYTF. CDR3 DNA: TGTGCCAGCAGTTTGGGACAGGGCAATTATGGCTACACCTTC.

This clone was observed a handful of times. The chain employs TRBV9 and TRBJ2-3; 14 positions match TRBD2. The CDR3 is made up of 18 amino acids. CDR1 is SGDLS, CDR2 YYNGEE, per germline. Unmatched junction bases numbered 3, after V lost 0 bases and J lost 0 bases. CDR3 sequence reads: CASSVATSGGGSTDTQYF. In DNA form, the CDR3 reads TGTGCCAGCAGCGTAGCGACTAGCGGGGGGGGCAGCACAGATACGCAGTATTTT.

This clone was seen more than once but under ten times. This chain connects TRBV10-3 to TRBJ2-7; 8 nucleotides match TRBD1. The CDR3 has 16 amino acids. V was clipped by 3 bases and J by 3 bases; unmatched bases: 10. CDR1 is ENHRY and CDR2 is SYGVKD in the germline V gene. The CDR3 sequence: CAISEGQGLKVYEQYF. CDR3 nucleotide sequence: TGTGCCATCAGTGAAGGACAGGGCCTTAAGGTCTACGAGCAGTACTTC.